This T cell receptor beta chain derives from a study of cytomegalovirus exposure and HLA in healthy donors. Nominally healthy donors provided the samples, though records likely missed some immune exposures. Germline V gene data show CDR1 as DFQATT and CDR2 as SNEGSKA (reference sequence). V dropped 3 bases and J dropped 15; count of bases not matched to a gene: 4. The CDR3 extends over 11 amino acids. It was with 60 Vbeta and 13 Jbeta primers that the PCR ran. The method was immunoSEQ multiplex PCR; TCRdb's version includes in-frame clones alone and lacks a portion of them. The sample consists of 90,000 to 95,000 clones, over 75% of them appearing once.

The chain combines TRBV20-1 with TRBJ2-1, with 11 bases that match TRBD1. This TCR came from a man aged 18 to 29 in good health and CMV-seronegative. The sample comprised PBMCs. Written as DNA, the CDR3 is TGCAGTGCTAGTGGGGACAGGGGGTTGTTCTTC. Encoded protein: CSASGDRGLFF.